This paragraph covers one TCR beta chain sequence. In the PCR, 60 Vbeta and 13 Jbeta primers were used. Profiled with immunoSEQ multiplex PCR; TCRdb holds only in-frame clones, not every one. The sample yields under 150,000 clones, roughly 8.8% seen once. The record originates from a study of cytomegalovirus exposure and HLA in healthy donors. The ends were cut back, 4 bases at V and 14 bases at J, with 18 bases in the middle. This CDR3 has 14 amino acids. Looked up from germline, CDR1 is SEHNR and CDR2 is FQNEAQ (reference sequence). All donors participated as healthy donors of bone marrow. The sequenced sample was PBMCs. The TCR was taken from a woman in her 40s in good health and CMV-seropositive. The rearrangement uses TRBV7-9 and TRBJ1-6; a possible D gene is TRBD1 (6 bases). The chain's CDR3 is CASSSRGGVQALHF. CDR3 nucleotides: TGTGCCAGCAGCTCCAGGGGAGGGGTTCAGGCCCTCCACTTT.